These T cell receptor beta chains were read from a single sample in a study of T-cell reconstitution after alpha-beta-depleted transplantation in children. TCRdb independently ran MiXCR on the PCR reads; one entry per CDR3 protein. The data show about 580,000 distinct CDR3 sequences, more than 20% seen once. This specimen was PBMCs, taken before TCRalphabeta/CD19-depleted stem cell transplant. All receptors come from a boy younger than two with Wiskott-Aldrich syndrome, due to receive a stem cell transplant. Both conserved end residues are part of each CDR3. The D gene is left open where the match is weak. Expanded clones are given a class, and other clones once, few, many or no size at all.

NA	TRBV12-3/TRBV12-4	TRBJ1-2	NA	CASRRPRDGYTF	TGTGCCAGCCGACGCCCCAGAGACGGCTACACCTTC
TRBD2	TRBV2	TRBJ2-3	NA	CASRTSPGEDTQYF	TGTGCCAGCCGGACTAGTCCGGGTGAAGATACGCAGTATTTT
TRBD2	TRBV28	TRBJ2-5	NA	CASSSSGLAVQETQYF	TGTGCCAGCAGTTCCTCGGGACTAGCGGTCCAAGAGACCCAGTACTTC
NA	TRBV3-1	TRBJ1-2	few	CASSRFDYGYTF	TGTGCCAGCAGCCGTTTTGACTATGGCTACACCTTC
TRBD2	TRBV12-3/TRBV12-4	TRBJ2-1	NA	CASRSQLAGEGRSYNEQFF	TGTGCCAGCAGATCCCAACTAGCGGGAGAGGGTCGGTCCTACAATGAGCAGTTCTTC
NA	TRBV20-1	TRBJ1-2	NA	CSSRVQETYGYTF	TGCAGCTCTCGGGTACAGGAGACCTATGGCTACACCTTC
NA	TRBV27	TRBJ2-1	few	CASSLYRETYNEQFF	TGTGCCAGCAGTTTATACCGGGAGACCTACAATGAGCAGTTCTTC
TRBD1	TRBV12-3/TRBV12-4	TRBJ2-7	NA	CASRDRSDEQYF	TGTGCCAGCAGGGACAGGTCCGACGAGCAGTACTTC
NA	TRBV7-6	TRBJ2-2	NA	CASSLGVTTNTGELFF	TGTGCCAGCAGCTTAGGGGTGACAACGAACACCGGGGAGCTGTTTTTT
TRBD1	TRBV6-5	TRBJ2-5	NA	CASSYSNQGAKTQYF	TGTGCCAGCAGTTACTCGAACCAGGGGGCAAAGACCCAGTACTTC
TRBD2	TRBV20-1	TRBJ2-2	NA	CSARDRREAGELFF	TGCAGTGCTAGAGATCGGCGGGAGGCCGGGGAGCTGTTTTTT
NA	TRBV27	TRBJ2-3	NA	CASRKRDTQYF	TGTGCCAGCAGAAAGCGGGATACGCAGTATTTT
TRBD2	TRBV10-3	TRBJ2-1	few	CAINPTSLSTNEQFF	TGTGCCATCAATCCGACTAGCCTAAGCACAAATGAGCAGTTCTTC
NA	TRBV20-1	TRBJ2-1	few	CSAQELNEQFF	TGCAGTGCTCAGGAGCTCAATGAGCAGTTCTTC
NA	TRBV5-1	TRBJ2-3	once	CASSLRIAASTDTQYF	TGCGCCAGCAGCTTACGGATAGCGGCTAGCACAGATACGCAGTATTTT
TRBD2	TRBV27	TRBJ2-1	NA	CASNPGLAGGGEQFF	TGTGCCAGCAACCCGGGACTAGCGGGAGGTGGTGAGCAGTTCTTC
NA	TRBV5-1	TRBJ2-1	NA	CASSLVLGGNNEQFF	TGCGCCAGCAGCTTGGTACTAGGAGGGAACAATGAGCAGTTCTTC
TRBD1	TRBV3-1	TRBJ2-1	NA	CASSQLDRGRRVDEQFF	TGTGCCAGCAGCCAATTGGACAGGGGGCGTCGTGTGGATGAGCAGTTCTTC
NA	TRBV28	TRBJ1-4	NA	CATSSGGEKLFF	TGTGCCACCTCGTCGGGAGGTGAAAAACTGTTTTTT
NA	TRBV7-9	TRBJ2-2	NA	CASSGPGQFSGELFF	TGTGCCAGCAGCGGCCCCGGACAGTTTAGTGGGGAGCTGTTTTTT
TRBD1	TRBV27	TRBJ2-2	many	CASRTGYPGELFF	TGTGCCAGCAGGACAGGGTACCCCGGGGAGCTGTTTTTT
TRBD1	TRBV19	TRBJ1-1	few	CASSRRTGAEAFF	TGTGCCAGTAGTCGAAGAACAGGGGCTGAAGCTTTCTTT
NA	TRBV6-4	TRBJ1-1	few	CASSISRGTEAFF	TGTGCCAGCTCTATATCTCGGGGGACTGAAGCTTTCTTT
NA	TRBV15	TRBJ2-1	NA	CATSNDSLGPYSNEQFF	TGTGCCACCAGCAACGACAGTTTGGGACCATATTCTAATGAGCAGTTCTTC
NA	TRBV12-3/TRBV12-4	TRBJ2-5	NA	CASSLRAAETQYF	TGTGCCAGCAGTTTAAGAGCTGCAGAGACCCAGTACTTC
TRBD1	TRBV7-9	TRBJ2-7	many	CASSADRAIYEQYF	TGTGCCAGCAGCGCGGACAGGGCTATCTACGAGCAGTACTTC
NA	TRBV7-9	TRBJ2-5	few	CASSLVGQTQETQYF	TGTGCCAGCAGCTTAGTAGGGCAGACTCAAGAGACCCAGTACTTC
TRBD1	TRBV9	TRBJ1-3	NA	CASSVDSGTGRGNTIYF	TGTGCCAGCAGCGTAGATTCCGGGACAGGGCGTGGAAACACCATATATTTT
NA	TRBV6-1	TRBJ2-7	NA	CASSQEGWETYEQYF	TGTGCCAGCAGTCAAGAGGGGTGGGAAACCTACGAGCAGTACTTC
TRBD1	TRBV20-1	TRBJ2-5	NA	CSAGQDGTQYF	TGCAGTGCCGGACAGGACGGGACCCAGTACTTC
NA	TRBV27	TRBJ1-4	few	CASSPLRGSGEKLFF	TGTGCCAGCAGCCCCCTGAGGGGGAGTGGAGAAAAACTGTTTTTT
NA	TRBV5-1	TRBJ2-5	NA	CASSLTGMQTQYF	TGCGCCAGCAGCTTGACAGGGATGCAGACCCAGTACTTC
NA	TRBV6-2/TRBV6-3	TRBJ1-5	NA	CASSYGRQPQHF	TGTGCCAGCAGTTATGGGAGGCAGCCCCAGCATTTT
TRBD2	TRBV12-3/TRBV12-4	TRBJ2-1	NA	CATTERERANEQFF	TGTGCCACCACGGAGCGGGAGCGGGCAAATGAGCAGTTCTTC
NA	TRBV7-9	TRBJ2-5	NA	CASSELRWGHKETQYF	TGTGCCAGCAGCGAGCTAAGGTGGGGACACAAAGAGACCCAGTACTTC
NA	TRBV28	TRBJ2-1	few	CAIRRGLGATGEQFF	TGTGCCATACGACGCGGGCTGGGGGCGACGGGTGAGCAGTTCTTC
TRBD1	TRBV19	TRBJ2-3	few	CASSPRQGTTDTQYF	TGTGCCAGTAGTCCAAGACAGGGGACCACAGATACGCAGTATTTT
TRBD2	TRBV24-1	TRBJ2-1	NA	CATSDFGTSGSGAYEQFF	TGTGCCACCAGTGATTTCGGGACTAGCGGGAGTGGTGCGTATGAGCAGTTCTTC
NA	TRBV29-1	TRBJ2-1	NA	CSVEGLAESAYNEQFF	TGCAGCGTTGAAGGTTTGGCGGAATCGGCCTACAATGAGCAGTTCTTC
NA	TRBV5-1	TRBJ2-1	few	CASSLYGGLYNEQFF	TGCGCCAGCAGCTTGTACGGGGGGCTGTACAATGAGCAGTTCTTC
TRBD2	TRBV9	TRBJ2-2	few	CASSVDSGGPAGELFF	TGTGCCAGCAGCGTAGACAGCGGGGGCCCAGCCGGGGAGCTGTTTTTT
NA	TRBV5-1	TRBJ1-1	few	CASSLIVGVRHTEAFF	TGCGCCAGCAGCCTTATCGTGGGGGTACGCCACACTGAAGCTTTCTTT
TRBD2	TRBV6-5	TRBJ2-7	few	CASSYAGGTLPEQYF	TGTGCCAGCAGTTACGCGGGGGGAACCCTCCCCGAGCAGTACTTC
NA	TRBV5-1	TRBJ2-1	few	CASSANRLGGQFF	TGCGCCAGCAGCGCTAACCGATTGGGCGGGCAGTTCTTC
TRBD2	TRBV20-1	TRBJ2-5	NA	CSARITGGAETQYF	TGCAGTGCACGCATCACGGGGGGAGCGGAGACCCAGTACTTC
NA	TRBV10-3	TRBJ2-7	few	CAISESPFGEQYF	TGTGCCATCAGTGAGTCCCCTTTCGGCGAGCAGTACTTC
NA	TRBV7-7	TRBJ2-1	NA	CASSFSGAQIYNEQFF	TGTGCCAGCAGCTTTAGCGGAGCACAGATCTACAATGAGCAGTTCTTC
NA	TRBV12-3/TRBV12-4	TRBJ2-6	few	CASIKVWAGANVLTF	TGTGCCAGCATCAAGGTTTGGGCTGGGGCCAACGTCCTGACTTTC
TRBD2	TRBV7-2	TRBJ2-7	NA	CASSLEGSGVYEQYF	TGTGCCAGCAGCTTAGAAGGGAGCGGGGTATACGAGCAGTACTTC